This T cell receptor beta chain was identified during a study of CD8 T cells in ankylosing spondylitis. The CDR3 runs 19 residues. Trimming removed 5 bases from V and 0 bases from J; junction bases left unmatched: 10. The V gene's germline CDR1 is PRHDT and CDR2 FYEKMQ (reference sequence). Each CDR3 protein gets one entry after TCRdb re-called the 5' RACE reads with MiXCR. The sample has about 200,000 distinct CDR3 sequences, around 24% seen once. Sequenced material: blood, either unsorted or a sorted T cell fraction (not recorded which). The chain uses TRBV13 and TRBJ2-1; 13 nucleotides agree with TRBD2. This sequence originates from a male donor with ankylosing spondylitis or in good health (not recorded which). The CDR3, as DNA: TGTGCCAGCAGCCCCACCCCGGGACTAGCGGGGAGCTCCTACAATGAGCAGTTCTTC. Protein: CASSPTPGLAGSSYNEQFF.